These 22 T cell receptor beta chains were sequenced from one sample in a study of T cell clonotyping in hematopoietic cell transplantation. Assay: immunoSEQ multiplex PCR; the TCRdb copy retains only in-frame clones and omits some. The table has 2,000 to 2,500 clones, 89% seen once; the top ten hold approximately 4.3%. Sequencing input: peripheral blood mononuclear cells. These receptors were taken from a middle-aged man in good health. Some clones in this sample may be carry-over from other donors' samples.

V is TRBV15 and J is TRBJ1-3, with TRBD1 identical over 8 bases. The trim removed 2 bases at V and 0 bases at J, leaving 0 bases unmatched. The CDR3 sequence is 15 residues long. CDR1 is LNHNV and CDR2 is YYDKDF in the germline V gene (reference sequence). DNA of the CDR3: TGTGCCACCAGCAGAACAGGGGGCTCTGGAAACACCATATATTTT. Translated, it gives CATSRTGGSGNTIYF. Filled out from reference TRBV15 and TRBJ1-3, the complete variable domain reads DAMVIQNPRYQVTQFGKPVTLSCSQTLNHNVMYWYQQKSSQAPKLLFHYYDKDFNNEADTPDNFQSRRPNTSFCFLDIRSPGLGDTAMYLCATSRTGGSGNTIYFGEGSWLTVV.

The chain carries TRBV10-3 and TRBJ1-2; D call uncertain. The germline V gene encodes CDR1 ENHRY and CDR2 SYGVKD. CDR3 length: 19 amino acids. Trimming took off 3 bases at V and 6 bases at J, with 29 bases between the two ends. Here the CDR3 reads CAISDPFDTLDSSLHGYTF. CDR3 DNA: TGTGCCATCAGTGATCCCTTCGACACCCTGGACTCGTCGTTGCATGGCTACACCTTC.

This chain links TRBV7-3 with TRBJ1-2; TRBD1 agrees at 7 bases. The V gene's germline CDR1 is SGHTA and CDR2 FQGTGA. The V and J ends lost 2 bases and 2 bases, in that order; junction bases with no gene match: 5. The CDR3 spans 15 residues. The CDR3 is CASSLAAGQNYGYTF. The DNA for the CDR3 is TGTGCCAGCAGCTTAGCTGCGGGACAGAACTATGGCTACACCTTC.

This chain connects TRBV6-6 to TRBJ1-1; no reliable D call. The CDR3 totals 13 residues. Germline V gene data show CDR1 as MNHNY and CDR2 as SVGAGI (reference sequence). V lost 5 bases and J 3 bases, leaving 10 bases between the germline ends. DNA for the CDR3: TGTGCCAGCAGTCAAGACGGCGACACTGAAGCTTTCTTT. Amino acid sequence: CASSQDGDTEAFF.

V gene TRBV7-2 combines with J gene TRBJ1-2; no clear D gene. Per the germline V gene, CDR1 is SGHTA and CDR2 is FQGNSA. This CDR3 is 12 amino acids long. Trimming removed 2 bases from V and 2 bases from J, with 3 bases in between. The CDR3 is CASSLSNYGYTF. The CDR3, as DNA: TGTGCCAGCAGCTTATCCAACTATGGCTACACCTTC.

The rearrangement joins TRBV29-1 to TRBJ1-1; tentatively, D is TRBD1 (6 bases). The CDR3 totals 13 residues. V lost 4 bases and J 4 bases, leaving 13 bases between the germline ends. CDR1 and CDR2 from the germline V gene are SQVTM and ANQGSEA. The CDR3 protein is CSVAQGGVTEAFF. The CDR3 DNA sequence: TGCAGCGTTGCACAGGGAGGTGTCACTGAAGCTTTCTTT.

This clone was seen a single time. The CDR3 DNA follows: TGTGCCAGCAGTCCCCAGGGAGGGACTGAAGCTTTCTTT. Translating gives CASSPQGGTEAFF. The J gene is TRBJ1-1, the V gene TRBV6-5; D perhaps matches TRBD1 (5 bases). CDR1 MNHEY and CDR2 SVGAGI come from the germline V gene. The germline V and J ends were trimmed by 5 bases and 5 bases, with 12 bases remaining between them. The CDR3 is 13 amino acids.

CDR3 sequence: CASMLSGGERDTQYF. The DNA of the CDR3 is TGTGCCAGCATGCTTAGCGGGGGGGAAAGGGATACGCAGTATTTT. This chain joins TRBV28 and TRBJ2-3; 11 bases map to TRBD2. V gave up 7 bases and J gave up 6 bases; unmatched junction bases: 9. Looked up from germline, CDR1 is MDHEN and CDR2 is SYDVKM. The CDR3 spans 15 residues.

This rearrangement joins TRBV2 to TRBJ2-7; 9 positions agree with TRBD1. The germline V gene encodes CDR1 SNHLY and CDR2 FYNNEI. The CDR3 loop spans 15 amino acids. With 5 bases clipped from V and 1 base from J, the junction kept 6 bases outside the gene matches. Here the CDR3 reads CASSSGTGLSYEQYF. CDR3 nucleotide sequence: TGTGCCAGCAGTTCCGGGACAGGGCTTTCCTACGAGCAGTACTTC.

J is TRBJ1-1 and V is TRBV7-2; possibly TRBD1 for D (5 bases). V was pared by 2 bases and J by 0 bases, with 7 bases between. Germline V gene sequence: CDR1 SGHTA, CDR2 FQGNSA. The CDR3 consists of 14 residues. CDR3 sequence reads: CASSLSTVNTEAFF. The CDR3 DNA follows: TGTGCCAGCAGCTTATCGACAGTGAACACTGAAGCTTTCTTT.

The rearrangement links TRBV7-2 to TRBJ2-3, with 8 bases lining up with TRBD2. Losses at the gene ends were 5 bases for V and 5 bases for J; bases not matched to a gene: 12. This CDR3 has 16 residues. Germline assignment: CDR1 SGHTA and CDR2 FQGNSA. CDR3 sequence (DNA): TGTGCCAGCAGCCAATCCTTTGCGGGGGGCCAAGATACGCAGTATTTT. Translation: CASSQSFAGGQDTQYF.

This chain links TRBV6-5 with TRBJ1-1; TRBD1 might be the D (6 bases). The germline V gene has CDR1 MNHEY and CDR2 SVGAGI. The V and J ends lost 4 bases and 6 bases respectively, with 15 bases between them. The CDR3 has 14 residues. The CDR3 spells CASSWQLTGPEAFF. The CDR3 DNA is TGTGCCAGCAGTTGGCAATTGACAGGCCCTGAAGCTTTCTTT.

This rearrangement joins TRBV19 to TRBJ1-2; 7 bases align to TRBD1. This CDR3 has 14 amino acids. V gave up 5 bases and J gave up 4 bases; unmatched junction bases: 7. Germline V lookup: CDR1 LNHDA, CDR2 SQIVND (reference sequence). DNA for the CDR3: TGTGCCAGTAGTCCGCGTCGGGACAGCTATGGCTACACCTTC. Its translation is CASSPRRDSYGYTF.

The rearrangement joins TRBV2 to TRBJ2-1; D not certain. The V end was cut by 0 bases, the J end by 4 bases, with 4 bases between. The CDR3 is 13 amino acids. Germline values: CDR1 SNHLY, CDR2 FYNNEI. The CDR3, as DNA: TGTGCCAGCAGTGAAGCTAGTTACAATGAGCAGTTCTTC. It translates to CASSEASYNEQFF. Using reference TRBV2 and TRBJ2-1 for the parts outside the CDR3, the full variable domain is EPEVTQTPSHQVTQMGQEVILRCVPISNHLYFYWYRQILGQKVEFLVSFYNNEISEKSEIFDDQFSVERPDGSNFTLKIRSTKLEDSAMYFCASSEASYNEQFFGPGTRLTVL.

The chain carries TRBV30 and TRBJ1-2; TRBD1 might be the D (5 bases). V was cut by 6 bases and J by 4 bases, with 12 bases left in between. The CDR3 is 12 residues long. Per the germline V gene, CDR1 is GTSNPN and CDR2 is SVGIG (reference sequence). For the CDR3, the DNA is TGTGCCTGCCGGGGGGGAATCTATGGCTACACCTTC. Translated, it gives CACRGGIYGYTF. Full variable domain (rest looked up from reference TRBV30 and TRBJ1-2): SQTIHQWPATLVQPVGSPLSLECTVEGTSNPNLYWYRQAAGRGLQLLFYSVGIGQISSEVPQNLSASRPQDRQFILSSKKLLLSDSGFYLCACRGGIYGYTFGSGTRLTVV.

This chain connects TRBV2 to TRBJ1-6; TRBD1 matches at 7 bases. V shed 3 bases and J 6 bases; nucleotides not matched to a gene: 5. Germline V lookup: CDR1 SNHLY, CDR2 FYNNEI. The CDR3 extends over 15 amino acids. The CDR3, as DNA: TGTGCCAGCAGTGAGCAGGGGGGGGGTAATTCACCCCTCCACTTT. Encoded protein: CASSEQGGGNSPLHF.

V usage is TRBV7-8 and J usage is TRBJ2-7, with D perhaps TRBD2 (5 bases). This CDR3 contains 16 residues. CDR1 SGHVS and CDR2 FQNEAQ come from the germline V gene. V was clipped by 0 bases and J by 2 bases, with 14 bases between them. The CDR3 loop is CASSLALERVTYEQYF. The CDR3 region has the DNA TGTGCCAGCAGCTTAGCCTTGGAGAGGGTTACCTACGAGCAGTACTTC.

This clone was detected once. The rearrangement links TRBV15 to TRBJ2-3; maybe TRBD2 (6 bases). The CDR3 has 14 amino acids. The V gene's germline CDR1 is LNHNV and CDR2 YYDKDF (reference sequence). Trimming pared 5 bases from V and 5 bases from J, leaving 14 bases between. In DNA, the CDR3 is TGTGCCACCAGCCCCAGGTGGGGACTAGATACGCAGTATTTT. Translation: CATSPRWGLDTQYF.

The rearrangement links TRBV27 to TRBJ2-1, with 7 nucleotides matching TRBD1. This CDR3 is built from 16 residues. Germline assignment: CDR1 MNHEY and CDR2 SMNVEV (reference sequence). Unmatched junction bases numbered 15, after V lost 3 bases and J lost 10 bases. CDR3: CASSLRRDSLVKEQFF. For the CDR3, the DNA is TGTGCCAGCAGTTTGCGACGGGACAGTTTGGTCAAGGAGCAGTTCTTC.

The rearrangement joins TRBV19 to TRBJ1-5; 11 bases map to TRBD1. CDR3 size: 15 residues. Germline loops: CDR1 LNHDA, CDR2 SQIVND (reference sequence). The V gene end was trimmed by 6 bases and the J gene end by 3 bases; junction bases not matched to a gene: 4. CDR3 nucleotide sequence: TGTGCCAGTAGAAGGGGACAGGGGGTCAATCAGCCCCAGCATTTT. Translated, it gives CASRRGQGVNQPQHF.

The chain links TRBV11-2 to TRBJ2-7, with no clear D. There are 12 residues in the CDR3. Deletions cut 0 bases from V and 6 bases from J, with 6 bases between. CDR1 and CDR2 from the germline V gene are SGHAT and FQNNGV. This CDR3 reads CASSLEISEQYF. The CDR3 DNA reads TGTGCCAGCAGCTTAGAGATTTCCGAGCAGTACTTC.

This rearrangement joins TRBV4-3 to TRBJ2-5; D is unresolved. Per the germline V gene, CDR1 is LGHNA and CDR2 is YSLEER. Trimming pared 0 bases from V and 1 base from J, leaving 3 bases between. The CDR3 covers 13 residues. The CDR3 DNA follows: TGCGCCAGCAGCCAAGACTTCCAAGAGACCCAGTACTTC. This sequence encodes CASSQDFQETQYF.